This T cell receptor beta chain was recorded in a study of identical twins. With 0 bases removed from V and 13 bases from J, the gap between germline ends came to 23 bases. Per the germline V gene, CDR1 is SGHRS and CDR2 is YFSETQ. The CDR3 length is 15 residues. TCRdb fed the 5' RACE reads into MiXCR, producing one record per CDR3 protein. The table shows 600,000 to 850,000 distinct CDR3 sequences, with roughly 20% occurring only once. The data were also submitted as part of a second study, on T cells expressing NK-cell markers. This second study says: Sorted CD3+CD56+NKG2C+, CD3+CD56+NKG2C- and CD3+CD56-NKG2C+ T cells supplied TCR beta repertoires. The CD3+CD56-NKG2C+ fraction was also led by these clonotypes in a handful of donors.

Sequencing used PBMCs. The chain recombines TRBV5-1 with TRBJ2-7; tentatively, D is TRBD1 or TRBD2 (5 bases each). The clonotype was recovered from a woman aged 18 to 35 in good health. The CDR3 loop is CASSLGGPTSPPPYF. Here the CDR3 DNA reads TGCGCCAGCAGCTTGGGGGGACCGACGAGTCCACCCCCTTACTTC.